This TCR beta chain was identified in a study of beta chain features in type 1 diabetes. Only one heparinised blood draw was taken per donor, and its volume averaged about 116 mL. Purity (above 95%) was reached by all sorted populations. V was cut by 3 bases and J by 1 base, with 8 bases left in between. The V gene's germline CDR1 is KGHSH and CDR2 LQKENI. CDR3 length: 14 amino acids. What was sequenced were expressed TCRB transcripts, since all of the isolated RNA had been reverse transcribed. TCRdb's table, derived via immunoSEQ multiplex PCR, lists solely in-frame clones and lacks some. Of hundreds of thousands of clones in the sample, roughly 31% were seen once. This clone was seen only a few times.

This receptor was identified in a man aged 18 to 29 in good health. The material sequenced was naive CD4+ T cells from blood. This chain joins TRBV18 and TRBJ2-3; D unresolved. CDR3: CASSPSVGTDTQYF. CDR3 coding DNA: TGTGCCAGCTCACCGTCGGTGGGCACAGATACGCAGTATTTT.